These 10 T cell receptor beta chains share one sample of origin, sequenced in a study of cytomegalovirus exposure and HLA in healthy donors. Primers included in the PCR were 60 Vbeta and 13 Jbeta primers. TCRdb's table, derived via immunoSEQ multiplex PCR, lists solely in-frame clones and lacks some. The sample shows about 180,000 clones, 82% of them seen only once. Specimen: PBMCs. The source of these receptors is a man aged 35 to 55 in good health and CMV-seronegative.

The CDR3, as DNA: TGCGCCAGCAGCTTGGCCGGGACAGGGGGGACAGGGGCCAACGTCCTGACTTTC. It specifies CASSLAGTGGTGANVLTF. This chain uses TRBV5-1 with TRBJ2-6, with TRBD1 identical over 11 bases. CDR1 is SGHRS, CDR2 YFSETQ, per germline. This CDR3 spans 18 amino acids. V was pared by 0 bases and J by 4 bases, with 6 bases of the junction left unmatched.

The gene calls are TRBV28 and TRBJ2-1; possible D gene TRBD2, 7 bases. The CDR3 is 13 amino acids. Trimming took off 6 bases at V and 10 bases at J, with 16 bases between the two ends. Germline V gene lookup returns CDR1 MDHEN and CDR2 SYDVKM. CDR3 nucleotide sequence: TGTGCCAGCAGCCTAGGGGGGGCACAGGAGCAGTTCTTC. Translating it yields CASSLGGAQEQFF.

As for this clone: This CDR3 is also generated by other DNA sequences in the sample. The chain carries TRBV5-5 and TRBJ1-4; D possibly corresponds to TRBD1 (5 bases). The germline gives CDR1 SGHKS, CDR2 YYEKEE (reference sequence). Trimming removed 2 bases from V and 5 bases from J, with 13 bases in between. The CDR3 has 15 residues. The CDR3 DNA reads TGTGCCAGCAGCTTACGGGCCAGGGTGAATGAAAAACTGTTTTTT. Amino acids: CASSLRARVNEKLFF.

This chain links TRBV27 with TRBJ2-2; 7 positions match TRBD2. Per germline, CDR1 MNHEY and CDR2 SMNVEV (reference sequence). Germline trimming cut 7 bases from V and 1 base from J; bases unmatched to any gene: 9. This CDR3 is 16 amino acids long. The CDR3, as DNA: TGTGCCAGCACCCCGCGAGCGGGGCGGAACACCGGGGAGCTGTTTTTT. Encoded protein: CASTPRAGRNTGELFF.

V gene TRBV27 combines with J gene TRBJ1-1; D is possibly TRBD1 (5 bases). CDR3 length: 13 residues. V was shortened by 3 bases and J by 4 bases, with 9 bases between the two germline ends. Per germline, CDR1 MNHEY and CDR2 SMNVEV (reference sequence). CDR3 amino acids: CASSLGLSTEAFF. Here the CDR3 DNA reads TGTGCCAGCAGTTTGGGACTGAGCACTGAAGCTTTCTTT.

This clone was detected a few times. The V gene is TRBV21-1, the J gene TRBJ1-5; no check of the table's D call, TRBD1, against the DNA was made. TRBV21-1 is flagged as a pseudogene. The CDR3 contains 16 residues. CDR3 loop: CASTQRSRGRQQPQHF. As DNA, the CDR3 is TGTGCCAGCACTCAACGTTCCAGGGGCAGACAACAGCCCCAGCATTTT.

CDR3 loop: CASSRTSGPYEQYF. The CDR3 DNA reads TGTGCCAGCAGCCGCACTAGCGGCCCCTACGAGCAGTACTTC. This rearrangement joins TRBV7-2 to TRBJ2-7; TRBD2 aligns across 8 bases. After removal of 5 bases from V and 2 bases from J, the junction contained 5 bases not matched to a gene. CDR1 and CDR2 from the germline V gene are SGHTA and FQGNSA. CDR3 size: 14 residues.

V is TRBV5-3 and J is TRBJ1-2; no clear D. TRBV5-3 is an open reading frame, and its role is uncertain. CDR3 length equals 8 residues. V was clipped by 10 bases and J by 13 bases, with 11 bases between them. The CDR3 nucleotides are TGTGCCGGGGTCCGGGGCACCTTC. Protein product: CAGVRGTF.

This rearrangement joins TRBV6-4 to TRBJ1-6, with 7 positions matching TRBD1. V shed 5 bases and J 0 bases; nucleotides not matched to a gene: 13. In germline, CDR1 is MRHNA, CDR2 SNTAGT. CDR3 length: 19 amino acids. The CDR3 DNA follows: TGTGCCAGCAGTTCCTTTGGACAGGCTAGGTCCTCCTATAATTCACCCCTCCACTTT. Its translation is CASSSFGQARSSYNSPLHF.

The gene calls are TRBV5-5 and TRBJ2-5; D unresolved. Germline assignment: CDR1 SGHKS and CDR2 YYEKEE (reference sequence). The CDR3 contains 13 residues. V was trimmed by 2 bases and J by 3 bases, leaving 8 bases between them. DNA of the CDR3: TGTGCCAGCAGCTTTCTACCCGAAGAGACCCAGTACTTC. Translating gives CASSFLPEETQYF.